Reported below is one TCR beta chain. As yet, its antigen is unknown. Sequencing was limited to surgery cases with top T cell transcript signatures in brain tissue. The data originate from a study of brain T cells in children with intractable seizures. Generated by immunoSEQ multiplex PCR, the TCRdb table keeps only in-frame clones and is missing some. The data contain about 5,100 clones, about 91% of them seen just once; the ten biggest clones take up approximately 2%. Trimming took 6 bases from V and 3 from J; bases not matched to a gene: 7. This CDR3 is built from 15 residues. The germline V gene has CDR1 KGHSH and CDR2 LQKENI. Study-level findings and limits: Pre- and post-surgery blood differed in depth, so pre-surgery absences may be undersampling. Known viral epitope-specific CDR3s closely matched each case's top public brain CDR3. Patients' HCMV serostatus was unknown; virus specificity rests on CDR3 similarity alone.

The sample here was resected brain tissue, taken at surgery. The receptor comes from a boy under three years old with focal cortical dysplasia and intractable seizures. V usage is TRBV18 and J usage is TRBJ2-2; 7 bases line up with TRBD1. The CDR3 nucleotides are TGTGCCAGCTCTCAGGACAGGAGCGACACCGGGGAGCTGTTTTTT. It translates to CASSQDRSDTGELFF.